These 21 T cell receptor beta chains originate from one sample sequenced in a study of cytomegalovirus exposure and HLA in healthy donors. In the PCR, 60 Vbeta and 13 Jbeta primers were used. Repertoires were generated with immunoSEQ multiplex PCR, while TCRdb's copy carries only in-frame clones and drops some. The sample has 200,000 to 250,000 clones, over 65% seen once. Sequenced sample: PBMCs. These receptors were obtained from a man aged 18 to 29 in good health and CMV-seronegative.

The CDR3 DNA reads TGCAGCGTTGCCAGGGAAGAGACCCAGTACTTC. Translating gives CSVAREETQYF. The genes are TRBV29-1 and TRBJ2-5; D is possibly TRBD1 (5 bases). Germline-derived CDR1 and CDR2 are SQVTM and ANQGSEA. The CDR3 loop spans 11 amino acids. V dropped 4 bases and J dropped 3 bases, with 6 bases sitting between them.

The chain uses TRBV7-9 and TRBJ2-1; 8 bases agree with TRBD1. The germline gives CDR1 SEHNR, CDR2 FQNEAQ (reference sequence). V dropped 5 bases and J dropped 11; count of bases not matched to a gene: 5. There are 12 residues in the CDR3. CDR3 sequence: CASSPGTGQQFF. The DNA for the CDR3 is TGTGCCAGCAGCCCCGGGACAGGCCAGCAGTTCTTC.

CDR3 bases: TGTGCCAGCAGTGGAGACCGTTGGGGCAATCAGCCCCAGCATTTT. The encoded protein is CASSGDRWGNQPQHF. The V gene is TRBV6-5, the J gene TRBJ1-5, with unresolved D. Deletions cut 5 bases from V and 2 bases from J, with 13 bases between. Germline assignment: CDR1 MNHEY and CDR2 SVGAGI. The CDR3 sequence is 15 residues long.

The CDR3 loop reads CASSLGEEAQPQHF. The CDR3 DNA is TGTGCCAGCAGTTTAGGTGAGGAGGCTCAGCCCCAGCATTTT. This chain links TRBV27 with TRBJ1-5; D is unclear. Germline values: CDR1 MNHEY, CDR2 SMNVEV (reference sequence). The CDR3 spans 14 residues. Trimming stripped 2 bases from V and 6 bases from J, with 11 bases between.

V usage is TRBV6-5 and J usage is TRBJ1-3, with D possibly TRBD1 on 5 matching bases. CDR3 length: 15 amino acids. Germline lookup yields CDR1 MNHEY and CDR2 SVGAGI. V was shortened by 2 bases and J by 3 bases, with 11 bases between the two germline ends. CDR3 nucleotides: TGTGCCAGCAGTTACCTGACGCAGGGTGGAAACACCATATATTTT. Its protein product is CASSYLTQGGNTIYF.

The chain combines TRBV6-1 with TRBJ2-1; maybe TRBD1 (6 bases). Germline loops: CDR1 MNHNS, CDR2 SASEGT. CDR3 length: 15 residues. V lost 6 bases and J 7 bases, leaving 19 bases between the germline ends. The CDR3 reads CASSLLTGLENEQFF. The CDR3, as DNA: TGTGCCAGCAGCCTATTGACAGGCCTTGAGAATGAGCAGTTCTTC.

This clone appeared a few times. V and J are TRBV9 and TRBJ2-7; 9 bases align to TRBD1. Trimming took 4 bases from V and 4 from J; bases not matched to a gene: 6. Germline V lookup: CDR1 SGDLS, CDR2 YYNGEE. The CDR3 loop spans 14 amino acids. Written as DNA, the CDR3 is TGTGCCAGCAGCACTTCGGGACAGGGATACGAGCAGTACTTC. It specifies CASSTSGQGYEQYF.

This clone came up a few times. The chain is built from TRBV7-2 and TRBJ1-1, with a weak D call TRBD1 (5 bases). The CDR3 consists of 13 residues. Trimming took off 5 bases at V and 1 base at J, with 8 bases between the two ends. From germline, CDR1 is SGHTA and CDR2 FQGNSA. The CDR3 loop is CASSIDRNTEAFF. The CDR3 region has the DNA TGTGCCAGCAGCATAGACAGGAACACTGAAGCTTTCTTT. The whole variable domain, remainder taken from reference TRBV7-2 and TRBJ1-1, is GAGVSQSPSNKVTEKGKDVELRCDPISGHTALYWYRQSLGQGLEFLIYFQGNSAPDKSGLPSDRFSAERTGGSVSTLTIQRTQQEDSAVYLCASSIDRNTEAFFGQGTRLTVV.

This chain connects TRBV9 to TRBJ1-4; D is undetermined. V lost 4 bases, J lost 8 bases, and 9 bases lay in between. Germline V gives CDR1 SGDLS, CDR2 YYNGEE. The CDR3 totals 12 residues. CDR3 coding DNA: TGTGCCAGCAGCAAGCGTGGGGAAAAACTGTTTTTT. It yields the protein CASSKRGEKLFF.

This clone was detected only once. The genes are TRBV6-5 and TRBJ1-2, with 8 positions matching TRBD1. V lost 6 bases to trimming and J lost 3 bases; unmatched junction nucleotides: 9. Germline-derived CDR1 and CDR2 are MNHEY and SVGAGI. The CDR3 is made up of 15 amino acids. CDR3 nucleotides: TGTGCCAGCAGGCCTGGGACAGGAGCTTACTATGGCTACACCTTC. Protein product: CASRPGTGAYYGYTF.

This clone was detected only once. The chain links TRBV19 to TRBJ2-5, with D perhaps matching TRBD2 (5 bases). This CDR3 contains 15 residues. Germline-derived CDR1 and CDR2 are LNHDA and SQIVND (reference sequence). The V and J ends lost 3 bases and 5 bases respectively, with 16 bases between them. The CDR3 is CASSIARTQMETQYF. DNA for the CDR3: TGTGCCAGTAGTATTGCCCGGACTCAAATGGAGACCCAGTACTTC.

The gene calls are TRBV18 and TRBJ2-7; D perhaps matches TRBD2 (6 bases). Trimming removed 4 bases at V and 5 bases at J, with 15 bases between. Germline V gene data show CDR1 as KGHSH and CDR2 as LQKENI. This CDR3 is built from 14 residues. CDR3 sequence: CASSLIGGEDEQYF. The CDR3 DNA is TGTGCCAGCTCACTCATTGGAGGGGAGGACGAGCAGTACTTC.

The chain uses TRBV30 and TRBJ1-1; D uncertain. V lost 0 bases and J 5 bases, leaving 7 bases between the germline ends. CDR1 and CDR2 from the germline V gene are GTSNPN and SVGIG (reference sequence). This CDR3 has 12 amino acids. As DNA, the CDR3 is TGTGCCTGGAGTGTAGGAGGGACTGAAGCTTTCTTT. Amino acids: CAWSVGGTEAFF.

In this sample, this clone turned up once. J is TRBJ2-7 and V is TRBV2; D might be TRBD2 (6 bases). Germline loops: CDR1 SNHLY, CDR2 FYNNEI. CDR3 length equals 15 residues. V lost 4 bases to trimming and J lost 0 bases, with 13 bases between them. The chain's CDR3 is CASSVTLGGSYEQYF. The CDR3 DNA follows: TGTGCCAGCAGTGTTACGTTGGGGGGCTCCTACGAGCAGTACTTC.

This clone showed up just once. The V call is TRBV6-5, the J call TRBJ1-1, with D possibly being TRBD1 (6 bases). CDR1 MNHEY and CDR2 SVGAGI come from the germline V gene. The CDR3 covers 14 residues. V was trimmed by 4 bases and J by 3 bases, leaving 12 bases between them. CDR3 DNA sequence: TGTGCCAGCAGTTCAGGACAGAGGGACACTGAAGCTTTCTTT. Translated, it gives CASSSGQRDTEAFF.

The rearrangement joins TRBV7-9 to TRBJ2-4; 10 nucleotides agree with TRBD2. Germline CDR1 SEHNR, CDR2 FQNEAQ (reference sequence). The length of the CDR3 is 17 residues. V trimming: 0 bases; J trimming: 1 base; junction bases outside the gene matches: 3. The CDR3 loop is CASSLAGTSVAKNIQYF. As DNA, the CDR3 is TGTGCCAGCAGCTTAGCCGGGACTAGCGTCGCCAAAAACATTCAGTACTTC.

The chain joins TRBV28 to TRBJ2-5, with D possibly being TRBD1 (5 bases). The CDR3 extends over 14 amino acids. V gave up 7 bases and J gave up 5 bases, with 17 bases separating them. The germline CDR1 and CDR2 sequences are MDHEN and SYDVKM. The CDR3 spells CASTLRRQGETQYF. The CDR3 region has the DNA TGTGCCAGCACCCTAAGACGCCAGGGTGAGACCCAGTACTTC.

This chain links TRBV2 with TRBJ2-5, with D unclear. The better agreement between TRBJ2-7 and the DNA end casts doubt on the J call. Germline V lookup: CDR1 SNHLY, CDR2 FYNNEI. The CDR3 extends over 11 amino acids. CDR3 sequence: CASSELYEQYF. The CDR3 DNA reads as TGTGCCAGCAGTGAACTGTACGAGCAGTACTTC.

The chain is built from TRBV12-2 and TRBJ1-5. TRBV12-2 is classified as a pseudogene. There are 18 residues in the CDR3. Here the CDR3 reads CASPYPSLILYSNQPQHF. The CDR3 region has the DNA TGTGCAAGTCCCTACCCGTCCCTGATCCTTTATAGCAATCAGCCCCAGCATTTT.

Here the CDR3 reads CACHRDSYNEQFF. CDR3 nucleotide sequence: TGTGCCTGCCACCGGGACAGCTACAATGAGCAGTTCTTC. The chain is built from TRBV28 and TRBJ2-1; 7 bases line up with TRBD1. The V and J ends lost 11 bases and 3 bases, in that order; junction bases with no gene match: 7. The CDR3 has 13 amino acids. CDR1 and CDR2 from the germline V gene are MDHEN and SYDVKM.

This chain joins TRBV19 and TRBJ2-7; D remains ambiguous. Trimming removed 5 bases from V and 6 bases from J, with 14 bases in between. Germline lookup yields CDR1 LNHDA and CDR2 SQIVND (reference sequence). The CDR3 extends over 13 amino acids. The CDR3 here is CASSWRRLGEQYF. CDR3 in DNA: TGTGCCAGTAGTTGGAGAAGATTGGGCGAGCAGTACTTC.